The present T cell receptor (beta chain) was sequenced within a study of T-cell reconstitution after alpha-beta-depleted transplantation in children. Unique molecular identifiers were incorporated during preparation of the TCRbeta library. TCRdb reprocessed the PCR reads via MiXCR and lists one record per CDR3 protein. In the table there are more than 400,000 distinct CDR3 sequences, about an eighth of which are singletons. The V gene's germline CDR1 is SGHTA and CDR2 FQGNSA. Trimming pared 5 bases from V and 2 bases from J, leaving 13 bases between. The CDR3 runs 14 residues. The chain combines TRBV7-2 with TRBJ2-7; TRBD1 might be the D (6 bases). The source material was PBMCs, mostly from graft donor cells, sampled 180 days after TCRalphabeta/CD19-depleted stem cell transplant. The source of this sequence is a female patient aged 2-9 years who had a stem cell transplant for aplastic anemia, so the T cells may come from the graft donor. The CDR3 protein is CASSPEAGAYEQYF. Here the CDR3 DNA reads TGTGCCAGCAGCCCGGAGGCAGGGGCCTACGAGCAGTACTTC.